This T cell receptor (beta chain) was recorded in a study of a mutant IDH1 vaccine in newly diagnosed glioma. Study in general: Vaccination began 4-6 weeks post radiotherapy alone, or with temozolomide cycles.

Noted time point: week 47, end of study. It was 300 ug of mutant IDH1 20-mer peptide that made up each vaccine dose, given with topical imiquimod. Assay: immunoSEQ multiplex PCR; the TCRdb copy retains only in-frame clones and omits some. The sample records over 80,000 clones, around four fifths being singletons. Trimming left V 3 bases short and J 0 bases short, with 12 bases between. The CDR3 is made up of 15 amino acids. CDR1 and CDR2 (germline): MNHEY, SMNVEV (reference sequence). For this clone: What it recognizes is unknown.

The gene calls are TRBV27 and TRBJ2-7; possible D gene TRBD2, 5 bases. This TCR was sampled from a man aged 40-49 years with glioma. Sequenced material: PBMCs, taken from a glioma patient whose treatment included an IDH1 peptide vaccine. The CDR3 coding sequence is TGTGCCAGCAGTTTCACCTCGGCGGGCTCCTACGAGCAGTACTTC. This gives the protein CASSFTSAGSYEQYF.